These T cell receptor beta chains were read from a single sample in a study of blood T cell repertoires in COVID-19. Using immunoSEQ multiplex PCR, the repertoire was profiled, and TCRdb retains in-frame clones only, with some absent. The sample has fewer than 150,000 clones; approximately 86% are singletons. Source material: peripheral blood. These receptors came from a woman between 50 and 59 years old who had recovered from COVID-19. Both conserved end residues are part of each CDR3. The D gene is left open where the match is weak. Not every row has a clone size; where given, it reads once, few, many or a size class.

clone size	D gene	V gene	J gene	CDR3 protein	CDR3 DNA
-	TRBD2	TRBV3-1/TRBV3-2	TRBJ2-5	CASSSKGGLAVQETQYF	TGTGCCAGCAGCTCAAAAGGCGGACTAGCGGTGCAAGAGACCCAGTACTTC
-	-	TRBV7-3	TRBJ2-6	CASSYLTPGANVLTF	TGTGCCAGCAGCTACCTTACACCTGGGGCCAACGTCCTGACTTTC
-	TRBD1	TRBV4-1	TRBJ2-7	CASSHRDRGTYEQYF	TGCGCCAGCAGCCACCGGGACAGGGGAACCTACGAGCAGTACTTC
-	-	TRBV18	TRBJ1-4	CASSPRRGSPFNEKLFF	TGTGCCAGCTCACCAAGGAGGGGTTCCCCCTTTAATGAAAAACTGTTTTTT
few	-	TRBV7-6	TRBJ2-7	CASSPLGQIYEQYF	TGTGCCAGCAGCCCTCTGGGGCAAATTTACGAGCAGTACTTC
few	TRBD1	TRBV7-8	TRBJ1-2	CASSQSAGGTNYGYTF	TGTGCCAGCAGCCAATCCGCAGGGGGCACAAACTATGGCTACACCTTC
-	-	TRBV28	TRBJ1-2	CASSFTVGYGYTF	TGTGCCAGCAGTTTTACAGTAGGCTATGGCTACACCTTC
-	-	TRBV18	TRBJ1-1	CASSVRNMNTEAFF	TGTGCCAGCTCCGTCAGAAATATGAACACTGAAGCTTTCTTT
-	-	TRBV5-1	TRBJ1-2	CASSLGRGAPNYGYTF	TGCGCCAGCAGCTTGGGGCGTGGGGCCCCGAACTATGGCTACACCTTC
-	-	TRBV29-1	TRBJ2-3	CSVGAGGVTDTQYF	TGCAGCGTTGGGGCAGGAGGGGTCACAGATACGCAGTATTTT
-	TRBD1	TRBV14	TRBJ1-2	CASSRAGTGMVGYTF	TGTGCCAGCAGCCGAGCCGGGACAGGGATGGTCGGCTACACCTTC
-	TRBD2	TRBV2	TRBJ2-5	CASSERLAAETQYF	TGTGCCAGCAGTGAGAGACTAGCGGCAGAGACCCAGTACTTC
-	-	TRBV15	TRBJ1-2	CATSQKGTYYGYTF	TGTGCCACCAGCCAAAAAGGGACATACTATGGCTACACCTTC
-	TRBD1	TRBV19	TRBJ1-2	CASSPFGDRGAANYGYTF	TGTGCCAGTAGCCCATTTGGGGACAGGGGGGCAGCGAACTATGGCTACACCTTC
-	TRBD1	TRBV11-2	TRBJ1-1	CASSSIRQGFTEAFF	TGTGCCAGCAGCTCCATCCGACAGGGCTTCACTGAAGCTTTCTTT
-	TRBD1	TRBV3-1/TRBV3-2	TRBJ1-6	CASSLGQPNSPLHF	TGTGCCAGCAGCTTGGGACAGCCTAATTCACCCCTCCACTTT
-	-	TRBV5-4	TRBJ1-6	CASSLGQGQGSPLHF	TGTGCCAGCAGCTTGGGGCAGGGGCAGGGGTCACCCCTCCACTTT
-	-	TRBV7-3	TRBJ2-6	CASSSRQGGLGSGANVLTF	TGTGCCAGCAGCTCCCGCCAGGGTGGTCTCGGGTCCGGGGCCAACGTCCTGACTTTC
-	-	TRBV3-1/TRBV3-2	TRBJ1-6	CASSQARGGNSPLHF	TGTGCCAGCAGCCAGGCGAGGGGAGGCAATTCACCCCTCCACTTT